The 32 T cell receptor beta chains in this list originate from one sample, sequenced in a study of T cell repertoires in cytomegalovirus infection. Using its own MiXCR run on the reads, TCRdb lists one record per CDR3 protein. The sample consists of 100,000 to 150,000 distinct CDR3 sequences, 8% to 9% of them appearing once. The specimen was PBMCs. These receptors were taken from a human donor in good health (CMV status not recorded). Some clones in this sample may be carry-over from other donors' samples.

This clonotype was detected ten times or more. V and J are TRBV29-1 and TRBJ1-2; D perhaps matches TRBD1 (5 bases). The CDR3 length is 15 residues. Trimming took 0 bases from V and 1 from J, leaving 12 bases between them. Per the germline V gene, CDR1 is SQVTM and CDR2 is ANQGSEA. The CDR3 loop is CSVEDLRDVNYGYTF. CDR3 sequence (DNA): TGCAGCGTTGAAGATCTTAGGGACGTTAACTATGGCTACACCTTC.

This clonotype showed up just a few times. The chain employs TRBV2 and TRBJ1-5, with D hard to call. CDR1 SNHLY and CDR2 FYNNEI come from the germline V gene. Between the trimmed V and J ends, which lost 6 bases and 1 base, there was a span of 13 bases. The CDR3 is 15 amino acids. The CDR3 DNA follows: TGTGCCAGCAGCCTGGCCGGGGTGAGCAATCAGCCCCAGCATTTT. Protein: CASSLAGVSNQPQHF.

This clonotype was seen repeatedly, ten times or more. The rearrangement links TRBV28 to TRBJ1-1, with a possible D match to TRBD1 (6 bases). Germline CDR1 is MDHEN and CDR2 is SYDVKM. V shed 4 bases and J shed 0 bases, with 9 bases lying between them. The CDR3 is 14 amino acids. The CDR3 nucleotides are TGTGCCAGCAGTTGGGGACACTTGAACACTGAAGCTTTCTTT. This codes for CASSWGHLNTEAFF.

This clonotype was counted many times. The chain employs TRBV10-3 and TRBJ1-1; 10 bases match TRBD1. This CDR3 has 15 amino acids. CDR1 is ENHRY and CDR2 is SYGVKD in the germline V gene. The V segment lost 0 bases and the J segment 7 bases; nucleotides outside the gene matches: 5. The CDR3 sequence is CAISESSWDRGEAFF. The CDR3 bases are TGTGCCATCAGTGAGTCGAGTTGGGACAGGGGTGAAGCTTTCTTT.

This clonotype has a count of ten or more. This sequence joins TRBV7-2 and TRBJ1-1, with 8 nucleotides matching TRBD1. Losses at the gene ends were 5 bases for V and 5 bases for J; bases not matched to a gene: 13. This CDR3 contains 16 residues. Germline CDR1 reads SGHTA; CDR2 reads FQGNSA. CDR3 protein: CASSPNQGATGTEAFF. As DNA, the CDR3 is TGTGCCAGCAGCCCCAACCAGGGGGCGACGGGGACTGAAGCTTTCTTT.

In this sample, this clonotype turned up a few times. The CDR3 loop is CAWRGQGVNYGYTF. The CDR3 region has the DNA TGTGCCTGGAGGGGGCAGGGTGTCAACTATGGCTACACCTTC. The chain uses TRBV30 and TRBJ1-2, with a tentative D call TRBD1 (5 bases). The CDR3 length is 14 residues. Germline V gene sequence: CDR1 GTSNPN, CDR2 SVGIG (reference sequence). Trimming removed 3 bases from V and 2 bases from J, with 13 bases in between.

This clonotype appeared a few times. V gene TRBV20-1 combines with J gene TRBJ1-6; D is perhaps TRBD1 (6 bases). Per the germline V gene, CDR1 is DFQATT and CDR2 is SNEGSKA (reference sequence). This CDR3 has 15 amino acids. V lost 0 bases, J lost 10 bases, and 16 bases lay in between. CDR3 sequence (DNA): TGCAGTGCTAGAGATCTCGGCAGGGGAAACTCACCCCTCCACTTT. Translated, it gives CSARDLGRGNSPLHF.

This clonotype has at least ten counts. The rearrangement uses TRBV7-6 and TRBJ2-1, with 13 bases matching TRBD2. Germline CDR1 and CDR2: SGHVS and FNYEAQ. The CDR3 contains 15 residues. Losses at the gene ends were 4 bases for V and 9 bases for J; bases not matched to a gene: 6. The CDR3 sequence: CASSSPGLAGTEQFF. DNA for the CDR3: TGTGCCAGCAGCTCACCGGGACTAGCGGGGACTGAGCAGTTCTTC.

This clonotype has only a few counts. The chain links TRBV14 to TRBJ2-7, with D perhaps matching TRBD1 (6 bases). V lost 4 bases and J lost 7, with 20 bases in between. Germline values: CDR1 SGHDN, CDR2 FVKESK. CDR3 length: 15 residues. This CDR3 reads CASSRKQGTRWEQYF. CDR3 nucleotides: TGTGCCAGCAGCCGGAAACAGGGTACCCGGTGGGAGCAGTACTTC. Together with reference TRBV14 and TRBJ2-7, the CDR3 gives the full variable domain: EAGVTQFPSHSVIEKGQTVTLRCDPISGHDNLYWYRRVMGKEIKFLLHFVKESKQDESGMPNNRFLAERTGGTYSTLKVQPAELEDSGVYFCASSRKQGTRWEQYFGPGTRLTVT.

This clonotype was observed at least ten times. The genes are TRBV10-3 and TRBJ2-7; weak D call: TRBD1 (6 bases). V lost 0 bases and J 2 bases, leaving 17 bases between the germline ends. CDR1 is ENHRY and CDR2 is SYGVKD in the germline V gene. CDR3 length: 17 residues. The CDR3 spells CAISESMKSGVPYEQYF. Written as DNA, the CDR3 is TGTGCCATCAGTGAGTCGATGAAGTCAGGGGTGCCCTACGAGCAGTACTTC.

This clonotype occurred a few times. This rearrangement joins TRBV3-1 to TRBJ2-1; unclear D gene. Germline V lookup: CDR1 LGHDT, CDR2 YNNKEL (reference sequence). The CDR3 is 13 amino acids. Trimming cost V 1 base and J 5 bases, with 6 bases left between them. The CDR3 DNA reads as TGTGCCAGCAGCCAAGCAGTAAACAATGAGCAGTTCTTC. It encodes CASSQAVNNEQFF.

This clonotype came up once. A much larger clone lies one base from this, so it may be a read error. The conserved closing phenylalanine or tryptophan is absent in this CDR3, likely reflecting a read error. This CDR3 reads CASSEGTANTEAFS. CDR3 bases: TGTGCCAGCAGTGAAGGGACAGCGAACACTGAAGCTTTCTCT. The rearrangement links TRBV2 to TRBJ1-1; D perhaps matches TRBD1 (6 bases). The CDR3 length is 14 residues. V lost 1 base and J 1 base, leaving 7 bases between the germline ends. Germline values: CDR1 SNHLY, CDR2 FYNNEI.

This clonotype was seen at least ten times. The chain couples TRBV5-5 to TRBJ1-1; tentative D call: TRBD1 (6 bases). Looked up from germline, CDR1 is SGHKS and CDR2 is YYEKEE (reference sequence). The CDR3 contains 14 residues. V shed 3 bases and J shed 1 base, with 10 bases lying between them. The CDR3 here is CASSWWGANTEAFF. In DNA form, the CDR3 reads TGTGCCAGCAGCTGGTGGGGGGCGAACACTGAAGCTTTCTTT.

This chain joins TRBV2 and TRBJ1-2, with unresolved D. The germline V and J ends were trimmed by 2 bases and 1 base, with 8 bases remaining between them. This CDR3 comprises 14 residues. CDR1 SNHLY and CDR2 FYNNEI come from the germline V gene. DNA of the CDR3: TGTGCCAGCAGTGAAACCCACAGTAACTATGGCTACACCTTC. This sequence encodes CASSETHSNYGYTF.

This clonotype was seen more than once but under ten times. This chain connects TRBV7-9 to TRBJ1-2; D gene unclear. CDR3 size: 16 residues. Germline V gene lookup returns CDR1 SEHNR and CDR2 FQNEAQ (reference sequence). V lost 0 bases and J lost 1, with 12 bases in between. CDR3 nucleotides: TGTGCCAGCAGCTTAGCGGGGAGGAGTAGTAACTATGGCTACACCTTC. This encodes CASSLAGRSSNYGYTF. The variable domain in full, completed from reference TRBV7-9 and TRBJ1-2, reads DTGVSQNPRHKITKRGQNVTFRCDPISEHNRLYWYRQTLGQGPEFLTYFQNEAQLEKSRLLSDRFSAERPKGSFSTLEIQRTEQGDSAMYLCASSLAGRSSNYGYTFGSGTRLTVV.

This clonotype appeared many times. CDR3 region: CASSPRGQRGTEAFF. The CDR3, as DNA: TGTGCCAGCAGCCCGAGGGGGCAGCGGGGGACTGAAGCTTTCTTT. V gene TRBV7-8 combines with J gene TRBJ1-1; the match to TRBD1 covers 7 bases. V was pared by 5 bases and J by 5 bases, with 11 bases of the junction left unmatched. Per the germline V gene, CDR1 is SGHVS and CDR2 is FQNEAQ. CDR3 length: 15 residues.

In its sample, this clonotype was seen many times. The chain is built from TRBV19 and TRBJ2-5; D not certain. V lost 10 bases and J lost 7, with 16 bases in between. This CDR3 spans 12 amino acids. Germline CDR1 reads LNHDA; CDR2 reads SQIVND (reference sequence). CDR3 residues: CATRQSLGTQYF. In nucleotides, the CDR3 is TGTGCCACCAGGCAGTCTTTGGGGACCCAGTACTTC.

On this clonotype: A clone one base away is much larger, so this may be a read error. The V call is TRBV4-1, the J call TRBJ1-5; D not resolved. Per germline, CDR1 MGHRA and CDR2 YSYEKL. The CDR3 has 11 residues. The CDR3 spells CASSRDHPQHF. The CDR3 bases are TGCGCCAGCAGCCGGGATCATCCCCAGCATTTT.

This clonotype was seen ten or more times. The V and J genes are TRBV12-3 or TRBV12-4 and TRBJ2-6; 7 bases line up with TRBD1. CDR3 length equals 14 residues. With V trimmed by 6 bases and J by 2 bases, 1 base remained unmatched. The CDR3 here is CASSQGAGANVLTF. In nucleotides, the CDR3 is TGTGCCAGCAGCCAGGGGGCTGGGGCCAACGTCCTGACTTTC.

This clonotype was seen many times. The chain employs TRBV7-2 and TRBJ2-1; either TRBD1 or TRBD2 may supply D (5 bases each). Germline CDR1 reads SGHTA; CDR2 reads FQGNSA. The V end was cut by 5 bases, the J end by 7 bases, with 15 bases between. The CDR3 spans 14 residues. The CDR3 spells CASSAHGWGNEQFF. CDR3 sequence (DNA): TGTGCCAGCAGCGCTCACGGGTGGGGGAATGAGCAGTTCTTC.

The chain is built from TRBV2 and TRBJ2-3, with 8 bases lining up with TRBD1. Losses at the gene ends were 4 bases for V and 8 bases for J; bases not matched to a gene: 11. The length of the CDR3 is 15 residues. CDR1 and CDR2 from the germline V gene are SNHLY and FYNNEI. CDR3 coding DNA: TGTGCCAGCAGTGGAACGGGGACAGGAGCTCGTACGCAGTATTTT. Its protein product is CASSGTGTGARTQYF.

This clonotype was observed a handful of times. The rearrangement joins TRBV5-6 to TRBJ2-2, with D perhaps matching TRBD2 (6 bases). Trimming left V 6 bases short and J 4 bases short, with 16 bases between. The CDR3 loop spans 15 amino acids. Looked up from germline, CDR1 is SGHDT and CDR2 is YYEEEE. CDR3 DNA: TGTGCCAGCACACGATGGGGGGACGGCACCGGGGAGCTGTTTTTT. Translated: CASTRWGDGTGELFF.

The chain combines TRBV6-5 with TRBJ1-1; the match to TRBD1 covers 8 bases. Germline CDR1 reads MNHEY; CDR2 reads SVGAGI. V gave up 6 bases and J gave up 4 bases; unmatched junction bases: 7. This CDR3 is 14 amino acids long. CDR3 in amino acids: CASRGRQGFTEAFF. Written as DNA, the CDR3 is TGTGCCAGCAGGGGAAGACAGGGGTTCACTGAAGCTTTCTTT.

The sample holds many counts of this clonotype. V gene TRBV6-6 combines with J gene TRBJ2-7; 10 bases are shared with TRBD2. V shed 4 bases, J shed 6 bases, and the junction held 3 bases outside the gene matches. The germline V gene encodes CDR1 MNHNY and CDR2 SVGAGI (reference sequence). This CDR3 is 13 amino acids long. The CDR3 protein is CASSSGTSVEQYF. CDR3 nucleotide sequence: TGTGCCAGCAGTTCTGGGACTAGCGTCGAGCAGTACTTC.

The table lists this clonotype with many counts. The chain has TRBV7-6 and TRBJ1-6, with TRBD1 as a possible D gene (6 bases). Germline V gene sequence: CDR1 SGHVS, CDR2 FNYEAQ. V lost 5 bases, J lost 3 bases, and 17 bases lay in between. The CDR3 loop spans 17 amino acids. The DNA for the CDR3 is TGTGCCAGCAGCCCGGGGGCGTTGGAGGTCTATAATTCACCCCTCCACTTT. Translating it yields CASSPGALEVYNSPLHF.

Many counts were recorded for this clonotype. V gene TRBV6-5 combines with J gene TRBJ2-2; TRBD2 agrees at 11 bases. Germline CDR1 is MNHEY and CDR2 is SVGAGI. Trimming removed 0 bases from V and 4 bases from J; junction bases left unmatched: 4. This CDR3 region has 17 residues. CDR3 region: CASSYSRLAGSTGELFF. The CDR3 DNA follows: TGTGCCAGCAGTTACTCGAGACTAGCGGGGAGCACCGGGGAGCTGTTTTTT.

This clonotype was seen more than once but under ten times. The gene calls are TRBV19 and TRBJ1-5; D remains unclear. Germline V gene sequence: CDR1 LNHDA, CDR2 SQIVND (reference sequence). The V gene lost 9 bases and the J gene lost 0 bases, with 15 bases spanning the gap. The CDR3 runs to 15 residues. The CDR3 here is CARRALLYSNQPQHF. For the CDR3, the DNA is TGTGCCAGACGGGCCCTACTTTATAGCAATCAGCCCCAGCATTTT.

This clonotype was found many times. V gene TRBV6-6 combines with J gene TRBJ2-4, with 9 bases lining up with TRBD1. The germline gives CDR1 MNHNY, CDR2 SVGAGI (reference sequence). The CDR3 totals 16 residues. After removal of 4 bases from V and 2 bases from J, the junction contained 6 bases not matched to a gene. CDR3 residues: CASSSPGQGPKNIQYF. In DNA form, the CDR3 reads TGTGCCAGCAGTTCGCCGGGACAGGGTCCCAAAAACATTCAGTACTTC.

This clonotype was counted only a few times. The gene calls are TRBV28 and TRBJ1-3, with a possible D match to TRBD1 (5 bases). The CDR3 runs to 14 residues. Trimming took 3 bases from V and 2 from J, leaving 8 bases between them. Germline V gene lookup returns CDR1 MDHEN and CDR2 SYDVKM. CDR3 bases: TGTGCCAGCAGTTTCTCGGGGGCTGGAAACACCATATATTTT. Translation: CASSFSGAGNTIYF.

This clonotype has at least ten counts. The J gene is TRBJ1-4, the V gene TRBV4-1, with 7 bases that match TRBD1. Trimming took 3 bases from V and 8 from J; bases not matched to a gene: 12. Germline V gene lookup returns CDR1 MGHRA and CDR2 YSYEKL. This CDR3 spans 16 amino acids. CDR3 sequence reads: CASSHIPDRRSEKLFF. As DNA, the CDR3 is TGCGCCAGCAGCCATATACCGGACAGGCGGTCGGAAAAACTGTTTTTT.

There are a few counts of this clonotype. V and J are TRBV3-1 and TRBJ2-5; D gene unclear. V lost 0 bases and J lost 4, with 12 bases in between. The CDR3 is made up of 15 amino acids. Looked up from germline, CDR1 is LGHDT and CDR2 is YNNKEL (reference sequence). CDR3 coding DNA: TGTGCCAGCAGCCAAGATTTGGTCCTCGGAGAGACCCAGTACTTC. The encoded protein is CASSQDLVLGETQYF.

This clonotype was observed many times. The chain couples TRBV4-1 to TRBJ2-5; D perhaps matches TRBD2 (7 bases). V lost 1 base and J lost 4, with 13 bases in between. The V gene's germline CDR1 is MGHRA and CDR2 YSYEKL. This CDR3 is 15 amino acids long. The CDR3, as DNA: TGCGCCAGCAGCCAAGTTTCGGGGGGCATAGAGACCCAGTACTTC. Amino acids: CASSQVSGGIETQYF.